One and the same sample provided the 22 T cell receptor beta chains below, sequenced in a study of beta chain features in type 1 diabetes. Whole-study findings and limits: Among all four CD4+ subsets, Type 1 diabetes patients had TCRB CDR3s that were moderately but significantly shorter.

Every isolated RNA sample was fully reverse transcribed, so sequencing captured expressed TCRB transcripts. The protocol was immunoSEQ multiplex PCR, while the TCRdb copy is restricted to in-frame clones and leaves out a portion. Here the sample spans about 700,000 clones, under 15% being singletons. These TCRs' antigens remain unknown. The sample comprised naive CD4+ T cells from blood. These TCRs come from a man aged 18 to 35 with type 1 diabetes.

This clone was counted only a few times. The rearrangement uses TRBV15 and TRBJ1-5; the D is unclear. The ends were cut back, 1 base at V and 3 bases at J, with 7 bases in the middle. Per germline, CDR1 LNHNV and CDR2 YYDKDF (reference sequence). The CDR3 contains 14 residues. As DNA, the CDR3 is TGTGCCACCAGCAGAGGTAGAAACAATCAGCCCCAGCATTTT. This encodes CATSRGRNNQPQHF.

The chain combines TRBV28 with TRBJ1-4; D is perhaps TRBD1 (5 bases). V gave up 10 bases and J gave up 0 bases, with 12 bases separating them. Germline CDR1 is MDHEN and CDR2 is SYDVKM. The CDR3 contains 14 residues. This CDR3 is CATRGAATNEKLFF. The DNA of the CDR3 is TGTGCCACAAGGGGCGCCGCAACTAATGAAAAACTGTTTTTT.

The chain employs TRBV2 and TRBJ1-2, with D perhaps TRBD1 (6 bases). The CDR3 consists of 13 residues. The germline V gene encodes CDR1 SNHLY and CDR2 FYNNEI. Trimming removed 6 bases at V and 8 bases at J, with 16 bases between. The CDR3 loop is CASREDSLGGYTF. The CDR3 DNA sequence: TGTGCCAGCAGAGAGGACAGCCTGGGGGGCTACACCTTC.

This chain joins TRBV9 and TRBJ2-5; D is unresolved. The CDR3 contains 13 residues. Germline values: CDR1 SGDLS, CDR2 YYNGEE. V lost 3 bases to trimming and J lost 1 base, with 7 bases between them. Here the CDR3 reads CASSAFVQETQYF. In DNA, the CDR3 is TGTGCCAGCAGCGCCTTCGTCCAAGAGACCCAGTACTTC.

V gene TRBV5-1 combines with J gene TRBJ1-1, with D uncertain. The CDR3 length is 14 residues. The V and J ends lost 1 base and 1 base respectively, with 8 bases between them. Germline CDR1 reads SGHRS; CDR2 reads YFSETQ. The CDR3 here is CASSLTVTNTEAFF. In DNA form, the CDR3 reads TGCGCCAGCAGCTTGACAGTCACGAACACTGAAGCTTTCTTT.

As for this clone: Additional DNA sequences in this sample encode the identical CDR3. The chain combines TRBV27 with TRBJ2-3; D is ambiguous. V was cut by 2 bases and J by 2 bases, with 2 bases left in between. Germline values: CDR1 MNHEY, CDR2 SMNVEV (reference sequence). This CDR3 has 12 amino acids. The CDR3 spells CASSLNTDTQYF. Written as DNA, the CDR3 is TGTGCCAGCAGTTTAAACACAGATACGCAGTATTTT.

The chain links TRBV18 to TRBJ2-5; D is perhaps TRBD2 (6 bases). Germline V gene sequence: CDR1 KGHSH, CDR2 LQKENI. The CDR3 sequence is 15 residues long. V lost 1 base and J lost 5, with 14 bases in between. In nucleotides, the CDR3 is TGTGCCAGCTCACCACGGGACCGACTAGGGGAGACCCAGTACTTC. Translation gives CASSPRDRLGETQYF.

This clone was observed a few times. This chain connects TRBV15 to TRBJ1-5; 8 bases line up with TRBD1. V lost 2 bases, J lost 0 bases, and 15 bases stayed unmatched. This CDR3 spans 20 amino acids. From germline, CDR1 is LNHNV and CDR2 YYDKDF (reference sequence). The CDR3 region is CATSRPRVDRGSYSNQPQHF. CDR3 coding DNA: TGTGCCACCAGCAGACCCAGGGTTGACAGGGGCTCCTATAGCAATCAGCCCCAGCATTTT.

The J gene is TRBJ1-2, the V gene TRBV30, with D perhaps TRBD1 (6 bases). This CDR3 comprises 13 residues. V was trimmed by 2 bases and J by 2 bases, leaving 9 bases between them. Germline loops: CDR1 GTSNPN, CDR2 SVGIG (reference sequence). The CDR3 sequence: CAWSSTGNYGYTF. DNA of the CDR3: TGTGCCTGGAGTAGTACAGGGAACTATGGCTACACCTTC.

This clone has a handful of counts. This rearrangement joins TRBV28 to TRBJ2-1; 8 bases are shared with TRBD2. Germline V CDR1 and CDR2: MDHEN, SYDVKM. The CDR3 runs 15 residues. With V trimmed by 7 bases and J by 5 bases, 10 bases remained unmatched. Written as DNA, the CDR3 is TGTGCCAGCAACGGGGGGGCCTTTGGTGACAATGAGCAGTTCTTC. Its protein is CASNGGAFGDNEQFF.

The chain employs TRBV7-8 and TRBJ2-7; the D is unclear. The ends were cut back, 4 bases at V and 3 bases at J, with 10 bases in the middle. CDR3 length: 13 residues. Germline assignment: CDR1 SGHVS and CDR2 FQNEAQ. CDR3 bases: TGTGCCAGCAGCTCCCGGGTAAACTACGAGCAGTACTTC. Translated, it gives CASSSRVNYEQYF.

Only a few counts were recorded for this clone. V gene TRBV13 combines with J gene TRBJ1-6; TRBD1 might be the D (5 bases). Trimming removed 1 base at V and 7 bases at J, with 11 bases between. Germline V gives CDR1 PRHDT, CDR2 FYEKMQ (reference sequence). The CDR3 has 15 amino acids. CDR3 sequence (DNA): TGTGCCAGCAGCTTAGTGGGAGGGGACAATTCACCCCTCCACTTT. Amino acid sequence: CASSLVGGDNSPLHF. Full variable domain (missing parts from reference TRBV13 and TRBJ1-6): AAGVIQSPRHLIKEKRETATLKCYPIPRHDTVYWYQQGPGQDPQFLISFYEKMQSDKGSIPDRFSAQQFSDYHSELNMSSLELGDSALYFCASSLVGGDNSPLHFGNGTRLTVT.

This clone has a handful of counts. The gene calls are TRBV7-3 and TRBJ1-6, with D hard to call. Deletions cut 4 bases from V and 8 bases from J, with 9 bases between. This CDR3 region has 13 residues. CDR1 and CDR2 (germline): SGHTA, FQGTGA. The CDR3 bases are TGTGCCAGCAGCTGGAAGGACTATTCACCCCTCCACTTT. It codes for CASSWKDYSPLHF. Full variable domain (outside the CDR3, taken from reference TRBV7-3 and TRBJ1-6): GAGVSQTPSNKVTEKGKYVELRCDPISGHTALYWYRQSLGQGPEFLIYFQGTGAADDSGLPNDRFFAVRPEGSVSTLKIQRTERGDSAVYLCASSWKDYSPLHFGNGTRLTVT.

Only a few counts were recorded for this clone. This chain uses TRBV7-9 with TRBJ2-3; D not certain. The ends were cut back, 1 base at V and 5 bases at J, with 4 bases in the middle. Germline assignment: CDR1 SEHNR and CDR2 FQNEAQ (reference sequence). The CDR3 covers 12 residues. CDR3 sequence (DNA): TGTGCCAGCAGCTTAGTAGTAGATACGCAGTATTTT. This translates into CASSLVVDTQYF.

The chain couples TRBV5-4 to TRBJ2-7, with a tentative D call TRBD1 (6 bases). CDR3 size: 13 residues. The V gene lost 0 bases and the J gene lost 3 bases, with 7 bases spanning the gap. CDR1 and CDR2 (germline): SGHNT, YYREEE (reference sequence). CDR3 DNA: TGTGCCAGCAGCTTGGAAGGGGGCTACGAGCAGTACTTC. This translates into CASSLEGGYEQYF.

The CDR3 sequence: CASSLRQGNDEQFF. DNA of the CDR3: TGTGCCAGCAGTTTACGACAGGGGAACGATGAGCAGTTCTTC. V gene TRBV28 combines with J gene TRBJ2-1; 8 bases fit TRBD1. The CDR3 totals 14 residues. The germline CDR1 and CDR2 sequences are MDHEN and SYDVKM. The V segment lost 2 bases and the J segment 8 bases; nucleotides outside the gene matches: 5.

This clone was counted only a few times. The V call is TRBV19, the J call TRBJ1-6; weak D call: TRBD1 (5 bases). CDR3 length equals 15 residues. Germline values: CDR1 LNHDA, CDR2 SQIVND (reference sequence). Trimming removed 6 bases from V and 8 bases from J, with 17 bases in between. The CDR3 sequence: CASSHGGERDSPLHF. The CDR3 DNA sequence: TGTGCCAGTAGCCACGGGGGGGAACGGGATTCACCCCTCCACTTT.

This clone has more than one count but fewer than ten. The gene calls are TRBV27 and TRBJ2-2, with 8 bases fitting TRBD1. The CDR3 length is 17 residues. The germline gives CDR1 MNHEY, CDR2 SMNVEV (reference sequence). Trimming took 2 bases from V and 3 from J; bases not matched to a gene: 8. The CDR3 loop is CASSLLRTGIDTGELFF. The CDR3 DNA reads as TGTGCCAGCAGTTTACTTCGGACAGGGATTGACACCGGGGAGCTGTTTTTT.

This clone has a handful of counts. The V call is TRBV30, the J call TRBJ1-1; no firm D call. In germline, CDR1 is GTSNPN, CDR2 SVGIG (reference sequence). Trimming stripped 4 bases from V and 1 base from J, with 10 bases between. The CDR3 extends over 13 amino acids. The chain's CDR3 is CAWTKQRNTEAFF. For the CDR3, the DNA is TGTGCCTGGACTAAACAGCGGAACACTGAAGCTTTCTTT.

This clone was seen more than once but under ten times. Germline is not matched at one junction end, which may reflect a read error. The chain carries TRBV7-7 and TRBJ2-5; D unclear. Germline CDR1 SSHAT, CDR2 FNYEAQ (reference sequence). The length of the CDR3 is 14 residues. The CDR3 coding sequence is TGTGCTAGCAGCTTTAGTCTGGGGCAAGAGACCCAGTACTTC. This gives the protein CASSFSLGQETQYF.

The gene calls are TRBV19 and TRBJ1-2; D gene ambiguous. The CDR3 totals 13 residues. V was cut by 7 bases and J by 5 bases, with 14 bases left in between. Germline CDR1 is LNHDA and CDR2 is SQIVND (reference sequence). As DNA, the CDR3 is TGTGCCAGTACTGCGACGGACGGGTATGGCTACACCTTC. This sequence encodes CASTATDGYGYTF.

This clone has a handful of counts. The chain joins TRBV10-2 to TRBJ1-4, with 7 bases that match TRBD1. V lost 6 bases, J lost 3 bases, and 7 bases stayed unmatched. CDR3 length: 15 amino acids. Germline V gives CDR1 WSHSY, CDR2 SAAADI. The chain's CDR3 is CASSPDRASNEKLFF. CDR3 coding DNA: TGCGCCAGCAGCCCCGACAGGGCATCTAATGAAAAACTGTTTTTT.